A selection of T cell receptor beta chains follows, all from one sample in a study of T-cell reconstitution after alpha-beta-depleted transplantation in children. TCRdb independently ran MiXCR on the PCR reads; one entry per CDR3 protein. The sample records 190,000 or so distinct CDR3 sequences, 6% to 7% being singletons. The starting material was PBMCs from the stem cell graft donor, obtained from the stem cell graft. The receptors come from a human donor who donated a stem cell graft to a child with Wiskott-Aldrich syndrome. The CDR3 runs from the conserved cysteine through the conserved F or W. Each record gives: V gene, clone size, J gene, D gene, CDR3 length, CDR3 protein, CDR3 DNA. A D gene is named only where the DNA matches it firmly. Expanded clones are given a class, and other clones once, few, many or no size at all.

TRBV29-1	many	TRBJ2-5	.	12	CSVERGQETQYF	TGCAGCGTTGAAAGGGGGCAAGAGACCCAGTACTTC
TRBV24-1	many	TRBJ1-5	.	14	CATSDPDLNQPQHF	TGTGCCACCAGTGATCCAGATCTCAATCAGCCCCAGCATTTT
TRBV27	few	TRBJ2-3	TRBD1	19	CASSWGLPGQGAGTDTQYF	TGTGCCAGCAGTTGGGGTCTACCGGGACAGGGGGCCGGCACAGATACGCAGTATTTT
TRBV14	.	TRBJ2-1	.	15	CASSQKSGPYNEQFF	TGTGCCAGCAGCCAAAAAAGTGGTCCCTACAATGAGCAGTTCTTC
TRBV5-6	many	TRBJ2-3	TRBD1	17	CASSQDPGTGLTDTQYF	TGTGCCAGCAGTCAGGACCCGGGGACAGGGTTAACAGATACGCAGTATTTT
TRBV30	few	TRBJ2-1	TRBD2	14	CAWFSGRRYNEQFF	TGTGCCTGGTTTAGCGGGAGAAGGTACAATGAGCAGTTCTTC
TRBV5-1	many	TRBJ2-5	.	14	CASSTGWGKETQYF	TGCGCCAGCAGCACGGGGTGGGGAAAAGAGACCCAGTACTTC
TRBV29-1	many	TRBJ2-3	.	13	CSVAVDFTDTQYF	TGCAGCGTTGCCGTGGACTTCACAGATACGCAGTATTTT
TRBV5-1	many	TRBJ1-2	.	13	CASSFGYRYGYTF	TGCGCCAGCAGCTTCGGGTATCGCTATGGCTACACCTTC
TRBV7-9	many	TRBJ2-3	.	16	CASSLGHRVGTDTQYF	TGTGCCAGCAGCTTAGGACACAGGGTTGGCACAGATACGCAGTATTTT
TRBV7-2	many	TRBJ2-7	.	14	CASSLSQGIHEQYF	TGTGCCAGCAGCTTGAGCCAGGGGATACACGAGCAGTACTTC
TRBV20-1	many	TRBJ1-6	.	13	CSASDRNNSPLHF	TGCAGTGCTAGCGACAGGAATAATTCACCCCTCCACTTT
TRBV7-2	many	TRBJ2-2	TRBD1	14	CASSRDRGTGELFF	TGTGCCAGCAGCCGTGACAGGGGCACCGGGGAGCTGTTTTTT
TRBV7-9	many	TRBJ1-2	.	14	CASSLRGASYGYTF	TGTGCCAGCAGCTTGCGGGGGGCGAGCTATGGCTACACCTTC
TRBV5-1	.	TRBJ1-1	.	14	CASSVGTLNTEAFF	TGCGCCAGCAGCGTGGGGACACTGAACACTGAAGCTTTCTTT
TRBV10-1	many	TRBJ1-2	.	8	CARRDLFF	TGCGCCAGACGGGACCTCTTCTTC
TRBV2	few	TRBJ2-6	.	15	CASSEQLSGANVLTF	TGTGCCAGCAGTGAACAGCTCTCTGGGGCCAACGTCCTGACTTTC
TRBV20-1	many	TRBJ2-5	.	13	CSARPQSRETQYF	TGCAGTGCTAGACCCCAATCTCGGGAGACCCAGTACTTC
TRBV25-1	.	TRBJ1-6	TRBD1	15	CASRGRGTYNSPLHF	TGTGCCAGCAGGGGCAGGGGGACTTATAATTCACCCCTCCACTTT
TRBV5-1	many	TRBJ2-1	.	16	CASSHNTGEGNNEQFF	TGCGCCAGCAGCCACAATACAGGGGAGGGGAACAATGAGCAGTTCTTC
TRBV5-1	.	TRBJ2-5	.	16	CASSSRRNMYQETQYF	TGCGCCAGCAGCTCGAGACGGAATATGTACCAAGAGACCCAGTACTTC
TRBV5-1	few	TRBJ2-3	TRBD1	16	CASSQTSTGWTDTQYF	TGCGCCAGCAGCCAAACCTCGACAGGGTGGACAGATACGCAGTATTTT
TRBV6-5	.	TRBJ2-5	.	16	CASSYFPGHSPGTQYF	TGTGCCAGCAGTTATTTCCCAGGACACTCCCCGGGGACCCAGTACTTC
TRBV7-9	many	TRBJ2-1	.	16	CASSRGTAPSYNEQFF	TGTGCCAGCAGCCGCGGGACCGCACCCTCCTACAATGAGCAGTTCTTC
TRBV6-5	many	TRBJ2-7	.	15	CASSYGGGLSYEQYF	TGTGCCAGCAGTTACGGAGGGGGCCTATCCTACGAGCAGTACTTC
TRBV5-1	many	TRBJ2-1	.	15	CASSLEAATYNEQFF	TGCGCCAGCAGCTTGGAAGCGGCCACCTACAATGAGCAGTTCTTC
TRBV7-8	.	TRBJ2-7	.	13	CASSTHGIYEQYF	TGTGCCAGCAGTACGCACGGGATCTACGAGCAGTACTTC
TRBV5-1	many	TRBJ2-1	TRBD2	16	CASSWTLAGDYNEQFF	TGCGCCAGCAGCTGGACCCTAGCGGGAGATTACAATGAGCAGTTCTTC
TRBV12-3/TRBV12-4	many	TRBJ1-6	TRBD1	14	CASTLGQYNSPLHF	TGTGCCAGCACCCTGGGACAGTATAATTCACCCCTCCACTTT
TRBV6-4	many	TRBJ2-6	.	19	CASSSWPGTPSSGANVLTF	TGTGCCAGCAGCTCTTGGCCCGGGACGCCCAGCTCTGGGGCCAACGTCCTGACTTTC
TRBV21-1	many	TRBJ1-2	.	19	CASSLETLAPPPNVGGYTF	TGTGCCAGCAGCCTGGAAACTCTGGCACCACCTCCCAACGTGGGTGGCTACACCTTC
TRBV5-1	many	TRBJ1-1	.	13	CASGSDGNTEAFF	TGCGCCAGCGGATCGGACGGGAACACTGAAGCTTTCTTT
TRBV20-1	many	TRBJ2-7	TRBD2	13	CSARVTSVGEQYF	TGCAGTGCTAGGGTCACTAGCGTAGGCGAGCAGTACTTC
TRBV24-1	few	TRBJ2-1	.	16	CATSDFRQNTYNEQFF	TGTGCCACCAGTGATTTTCGGCAGAACACCTACAATGAGCAGTTCTTC
TRBV6-5	many	TRBJ2-7	.	16	CASSSPATGISYEQYF	TGTGCCAGCAGTTCTCCAGCGACAGGTATCTCCTACGAGCAGTACTTC
TRBV7-9	.	TRBJ2-1	TRBD2	17	CASSSDVAGYHDNEQFF	TGTGCCAGCAGCTCAGACGTAGCGGGCTACCACGACAATGAGCAGTTCTTC
TRBV7-2	.	TRBJ1-5	.	16	CASSFGGVRSNQPQHF	TGTGCCAGCAGCTTTGGGGGGGTAAGAAGCAATCAGCCCCAGCATTTT
TRBV5-1	many	TRBJ2-5	TRBD2	16	CASSLGLAGAQETQYF	TGCGCCAGCAGCTTGGGACTAGCGGGAGCTCAAGAGACCCAGTACTTC
TRBV20-1	many	TRBJ2-1	.	19	CSASLERAPESRAYNEQFF	TGCAGTGCTAGTCTTGAGCGGGCTCCCGAATCCAGGGCCTACAATGAGCAGTTCTTC
TRBV24-1	.	TRBJ2-1	TRBD2	21	CATSYPKTTGGLAGGLNEQFF	TGTGCCACCAGTTACCCTAAAACCACAGGGGGACTAGCGGGAGGGCTGAATGAGCAGTTCTTC
TRBV18	few	TRBJ2-7	.	14	CASSPRGVAYEQYF	TGTGCCAGCTCACCACGGGGGGTGGCCTACGAGCAGTACTTC
TRBV29-1	many	TRBJ2-7	TRBD1	12	CSVRDRAYEQYF	TGCAGCGTTAGGGACAGAGCCTACGAGCAGTACTTC
TRBV20-1	.	TRBJ2-6	.	15	CSASRRTSGANVLTF	TGCAGTGCTAGTCGCCGCACCTCTGGGGCCAACGTCCTGACTTTC
TRBV30	few	TRBJ2-1	TRBD2	17	CAWSNAGTSGSYNEQFF	TGTGCCTGGAGTAACGCCGGGACTAGCGGATCCTACAATGAGCAGTTCTTC
TRBV7-9	many	TRBJ2-5	.	15	CASSLGGKDQETQYF	TGTGCCAGCAGCTTAGGCGGAAAAGACCAAGAGACCCAGTACTTC
TRBV28	many	TRBJ2-7	TRBD1	14	CASSFRGLIYEQYF	TGTGCCAGCAGTTTCAGGGGGCTTATCTACGAGCAGTACTTC
TRBV19	many	TRBJ2-7	TRBD1	13	CASSIGTGGEQYF	TGTGCCAGTAGTATTGGAACAGGGGGCGAGCAGTACTTC
TRBV12-3/TRBV12-4	many	TRBJ2-2	.	14	CASSSLGSTGELFF	TGTGCCAGCAGTTCCTTGGGATCCACCGGGGAGCTGTTTTTT
TRBV4-3	many	TRBJ2-5	.	17	CASSQEAPQRQKETQYF	TGCGCCAGCAGCCAAGAGGCACCCCAGCGACAGAAAGAGACCCAGTACTTC
TRBV19	few	TRBJ1-5	TRBD1	15	CASTRDRGPDQPQHF	TGTGCCAGCACTCGGGACAGGGGGCCTGATCAGCCCCAGCATTTT
TRBV2	many	TRBJ2-2	TRBD1	19	CASRTGTGASRGYTGELFF	TGTGCCAGCAGGACCGGGACAGGGGCGTCCCGCGGGTACACCGGGGAGCTGTTTTTT
TRBV7-9	many	TRBJ2-5	TRBD2	14	CASSPRTGGETQYF	TGTGCCAGCAGCCCCCGGACGGGAGGGGAGACCCAGTACTTC
TRBV10-3	many	TRBJ2-1	.	12	CAIRRGTDEQFF	TGTGCCATCAGGAGAGGCACGGATGAGCAGTTCTTC
TRBV5-6	many	TRBJ2-3	TRBD1	16	CASSPRGRGGTDTQYF	TGTGCCAGCAGCCCCAGGGGGCGTGGGGGCACAGATACGCAGTATTTT
TRBV24-1	many	TRBJ2-7	TRBD1	14	CATTKDRALYEQYF	TGTGCCACCACCAAAGACAGGGCTCTCTACGAGCAGTACTTC
TRBV12-3/TRBV12-4	many	TRBJ2-1	TRBD2	17	CASSPRGLAGGQGEQFF	TGTGCCAGCAGTCCCAGGGGACTAGCGGGGGGCCAGGGGGAGCAGTTCTTC
TRBV11-2	few	TRBJ1-2	TRBD1	18	CASSLKGTAQRRSAGYTF	TGTGCCAGCAGCTTAAAGGGGACAGCCCAGAGGCGGTCGGCTGGCTACACCTTC
TRBV11-2	many	TRBJ2-7	TRBD1	14	CASSFGTGIYEQYF	TGTGCCAGCAGCTTTGGGACAGGAATTTACGAGCAGTACTTC
TRBV20-1	few	TRBJ1-1	.	12	CSALTVNTEAFF	TGCAGTGCTCTTACGGTGAACACTGAAGCTTTCTTT